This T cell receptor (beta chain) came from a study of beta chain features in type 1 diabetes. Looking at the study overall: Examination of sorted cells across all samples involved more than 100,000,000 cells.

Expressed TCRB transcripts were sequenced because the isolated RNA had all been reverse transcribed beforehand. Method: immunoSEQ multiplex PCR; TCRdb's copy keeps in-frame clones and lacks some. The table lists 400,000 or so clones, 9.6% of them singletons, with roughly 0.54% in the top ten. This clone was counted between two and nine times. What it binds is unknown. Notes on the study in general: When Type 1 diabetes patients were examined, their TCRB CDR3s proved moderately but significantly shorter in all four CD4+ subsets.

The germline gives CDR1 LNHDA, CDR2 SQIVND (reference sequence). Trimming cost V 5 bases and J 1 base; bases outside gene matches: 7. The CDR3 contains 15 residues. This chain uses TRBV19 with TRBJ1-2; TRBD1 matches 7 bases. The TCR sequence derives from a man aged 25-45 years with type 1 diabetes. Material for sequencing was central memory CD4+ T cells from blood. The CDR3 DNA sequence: TGTGCCAGTAGTGCCCCGACAGGGAGTAACTATGGCTACACCTTC. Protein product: CASSAPTGSNYGYTF.